These 22 T cell receptor beta chains came from one sample sequenced in a study of T cells expressing NK-cell markers. TCRdb reprocessed the 5' RACE reads and reports one entry per CDR3 protein, with no DNA. The table lists 400,000 to 500,000 distinct CDR3 sequences. Input material: blood T cells: a sorted CD56 or NKG2C T cell subset, CD4+ or CD8+ T cells, or bulk PBMC T cells (not recorded which). These receptors all stem from a woman aged 18 to 75 in good health.

The chain is built from TRBV4-2 and TRBJ1-2. CDR3 size: 14 residues. Germline-derived CDR1 and CDR2 are LGHNA and YNFKEQ. This CDR3 is CASSQVAGADGYTF.

The gene calls are TRBV20-1 and TRBJ2-1. The CDR3 contains 14 residues. Germline CDR1 is DFQATT and CDR2 is SNEGSKA (reference sequence). CDR3 sequence reads: CSARGRGLYNEQFF.

The rearrangement links TRBV5-1 to TRBJ2-7; the TRBD1 assignment by TCRdb is unverifiable without DNA. CDR1 is SGHRS, CDR2 YFSETQ, per germline. This CDR3 comprises 14 residues. CDR3 sequence: CASSFPGANYEQYF.

The genes are TRBV30 and TRBJ2-2. Germline V gene data show CDR1 as GTSNPN and CDR2 as SVGIG (reference sequence). The CDR3 extends over 13 amino acids. CDR3 in amino acids: CAWSDGRTGELFF.

CDR3 amino acids: CAIRGTTTYNSPLHF. The gene calls are TRBV10-3 and TRBJ1-6; TCRdb indicates TRBD1, and absent DNA this call remains unverified. Germline loops: CDR1 ENHRY, CDR2 SYGVKD. There are 15 residues in the CDR3.

This rearrangement joins TRBV6-5 to TRBJ1-1; TCRdb's D gene call, TRBD1, goes unchecked for lack of DNA. The germline gives CDR1 MNHEY, CDR2 SVGAGI. The CDR3 is 16 residues long. CDR3 amino acids: CASSYSFVRGDTEAFF.

The chain links TRBV7-9 to TRBJ2-2. Germline V gene data show CDR1 as SEHNR and CDR2 as FQNEAQ (reference sequence). CDR3 length: 15 residues. CDR3 sequence reads: CASSLGPTTGGELFF.

The V gene is TRBV9, the J gene TRBJ1-1. Per germline, CDR1 SGDLS and CDR2 YYNGEE. This CDR3 has 15 residues. The CDR3 is CASSVALATDTEAFF. Full variable domain (remainder filled in from reference TRBV9 and TRBJ1-1): DSGVTQTPKHLITATGQRVTLRCSPRSGDLSVYWYQQSLDQGLQFLIQYYNGEERAKGNILERFSAQQFPDLHSELNLSSLELGDSALYFCASSVALATDTEAFFGQGTRLTVV.

The chain links TRBV29-1 to TRBJ2-1. CDR3 length equals 13 residues. Germline values: CDR1 SQVTM, CDR2 ANQGSEA. The CDR3 loop is CSVCDFTYNEQFF.

The gene calls are TRBV12-3 or TRBV12-4 and TRBJ2-3; TCRdb names TRBD2, which stays unverified in the absence of DNA. The CDR3 is 13 residues long. CDR3 in amino acids: CASRGLAGNTQYF.

V and J are TRBV7-2 and TRBJ2-3; TCRdb's assignment of TRBD1 cannot be checked, as there is no DNA. The CDR3 is 14 amino acids. In germline, CDR1 is SGHTA, CDR2 FQGNSA. CDR3 residues: CASSPRQGSDTQYF. The entire variable domain, with the rest obtained from reference TRBV7-2 and TRBJ2-3, is as follows: GAGVSQSPSNKVTEKGKDVELRCDPISGHTALYWYRQSLGQGLEFLIYFQGNSAPDKSGLPSDRFSAERTGGSVSTLTIQRTQQEDSAVYLCASSPRQGSDTQYFGPGTRLTVL.

V usage is TRBV7-2 and J usage is TRBJ2-1; TCRdb gives TRBD2 as the D gene, but with no DNA this cannot be confirmed. This CDR3 contains 15 residues. Germline-derived CDR1 and CDR2 are SGHTA and FQGNSA. CDR3 residues: CASSLGLAVGKEQFF.

The V and J genes are TRBV11-2 and TRBJ1-1; TCRdb gives TRBD1 as the D gene, but with no DNA this cannot be confirmed. The CDR3 extends over 15 amino acids. Germline CDR1 is SGHAT and CDR2 is FQNNGV. CDR3 sequence reads: CASSLGTGGSTEAFF.

The chain carries TRBV5-6 and TRBJ1-5; the D gene TCRdb calls, TRBD1, cannot be checked with no DNA. This CDR3 spans 15 amino acids. Germline CDR1 and CDR2: SGHDT and YYEEEE. The CDR3 spells CASSLDRGWRQPQHF.

The genes are TRBV12-3 or TRBV12-4 and TRBJ2-1; the TCRdb D gene call, TRBD2, has no DNA to confirm it. The CDR3 sequence is 14 residues long. The CDR3 reads CASSFPSPGFEQFF.

The V call is TRBV5-1, the J call TRBJ1-1. The germline V gene encodes CDR1 SGHRS and CDR2 YFSETQ. The CDR3 has 14 residues. The CDR3 here is CASSPTTGSAEAFF.

The chain recombines TRBV10-2 with TRBJ1-3; with no DNA, the TCRdb D assignment of TRBD1 cannot be verified. CDR1 WSHSY and CDR2 SAAADI come from the germline V gene. The CDR3 covers 15 residues. CDR3 sequence reads: CASSPLGTMGNTIYF.

The V call is TRBV11-2, the J call TRBJ1-5. This CDR3 comprises 16 residues. Germline values: CDR1 SGHAT, CDR2 FQNNGV. The CDR3 sequence: CASSLEGTLRNQPQHF.

The chain is built from TRBV6-5 and TRBJ2-7. The CDR3 spans 12 residues. The germline CDR1 and CDR2 sequences are MNHEY and SVGAGI. CDR3 residues: CASSYSLYEQYF.

This rearrangement joins TRBV7-2 to TRBJ2-5. This CDR3 contains 13 residues. The germline V gene encodes CDR1 SGHTA and CDR2 FQGNSA. The CDR3 reads CASSPTDGETQYF.

V gene TRBV9 combines with J gene TRBJ1-6; TCRdb calls TRBD1, which cannot be checked without DNA. Germline loops: CDR1 SGDLS, CDR2 YYNGEE. The CDR3 spans 13 residues. The CDR3 loop is CAARDRADSPLHF. The full variable domain, completed using reference TRBV9 and TRBJ1-6, is DSGVTQTPKHLITATGQRVTLRCSPRSGDLSVYWYQQSLDQGLQFLIQYYNGEERAKGNILERFSAQQFPDLHSELNLSSLELGDSALYFCAARDRADSPLHFGNGTRLTVT.

The chain uses TRBV20-1 and TRBJ2-7. The CDR3 consists of 12 residues. Germline assignment: CDR1 DFQATT and CDR2 SNEGSKA (reference sequence). The CDR3 region is CSAGVEIYEQYF.